These 2 T cell receptor beta chains were sequenced from one sample in a study of chemoradiotherapy in HPV16-positive cancers (dated by TCRdb to 2021 to 2024). The library relied on the immunoSEQ multiplex PCR assay. Drawn from immuneACCESS, this table holds only the in-frame rearrangements with V and J called that TCRdb kept. Clones are partly lost; checked studies trace under half to an unresolved V gene and leave the rest unexplained. This sample comprises roughly 3,000 clones, 89% of them detected only once. Approximately 3.4% of the sample goes to the ten largest clones. The material sequenced was tumor tissue, taken from a patient who underwent chemoradiotherapy. The receptor set was obtained from a human donor with HPV-associated anogenital cancer.

This clone is a singleton in its sample. V and J are TRBV9 and TRBJ1-1; D gene ambiguous. The CDR3 sequence is 14 residues long. In germline, CDR1 is SGDLS, CDR2 YYNGEE. Between the trimmed V and J ends, which lost 3 bases and 6 bases, there was a span of 15 bases. For the CDR3, the DNA is TGTGCCAGCAGCGCTGGGATCTCAACTGCTGAAGCTTTCTTT. Translating gives CASSAGISTAEAFF.

This chain joins TRBV6-5 and TRBJ2-1, with TRBD2 matching 13 bases. This CDR3 contains 16 residues. The ends lost 2 bases at V and 7 bases at J; junction bases unmatched: 5. Germline loops: CDR1 MNHEY, CDR2 SVGAGI. The CDR3 loop is CASSYGLAGAWNEQFF. CDR3 nucleotides: TGTGCCAGCAGTTACGGACTAGCGGGAGCTTGGAATGAGCAGTTCTTC.